This T cell receptor beta chain was obtained from a study of identical twins. Germline V lookup: CDR1 SGHNT, CDR2 YENEEA. The ends were cut back, 3 bases at V and 10 bases at J, with 10 bases in the middle. The CDR3 has 12 amino acids. TCRdb recomputed calls from the 5' RACE reads with MiXCR, one row per CDR3 protein. In the table there are some 900,000 distinct CDR3 sequences, roughly 12% of which are singletons. These data were also filed under a second study, of yellow fever vaccine responses in identical twins.

Source material: PBMCs. The V gene is TRBV11-3, the J gene TRBJ2-1, with a possible D match to TRBD1 (6 bases). The receptor comes from a young woman in good health. The CDR3 DNA is TGTGCCAGCAGCTTCGCTGGGGGCGAGCAGTTCTTC. It yields the protein CASSFAGGEQFF.